A selection of T cell receptor beta chains follows, all from one sample in a study of blood T cell repertoires in COVID-19. TCRdb's table, derived via immunoSEQ multiplex PCR, lists solely in-frame clones and lacks some. The repertoire holds 40,000 to 50,000 clones, with roughly nine tenths as singletons. Sequencing was done on a sample of peripheral blood. The origin of the receptors is a man aged 45-65 years with active COVID-19. The CDR3 runs from the conserved cysteine through the conserved F or W. Fields, in order: CDR3 length, D gene, V gene, J gene, clone size, CDR3 DNA, CDR3 protein. D genes are given only for firm matches. Rows may omit the clone size; those that give it use once, few, many or a size class.

16,.,TRBV11-2,TRBJ2-4,.,TGTGCCAGCAGCATTGGACAGACCTTAGCCAAAAACATTCAGTACTTC,CASSIGQTLAKNIQYF
17,TRBD1,TRBV6-2/TRBV6-3,TRBJ1-5,.,TGTGCCAGCAGTTACTCGTCGGGACAGTATAGCAATCAGCCCCAGCATTTT,CASSYSSGQYSNQPQHF
15,.,TRBV18,TRBJ2-1,.,TGTGCCAGCTCACCACCCCAGGCTTCCTACAATGAGCAGTTCTTC,CASSPPQASYNEQFF
16,.,TRBV2,TRBJ1-5,many,TGTGCCAGCAGTGATTGGGGGCTGGCCGGGAATCAGCCCCAGCATTTT,CASSDWGLAGNQPQHF
18,.,TRBV7-2,TRBJ2-7,.,TGTGCCAGCAGCTTATCGGCAGCTGGTGGCGGAACCTCCTACGAGCAGTACTTC,CASSLSAAGGGTSYEQYF
18,TRBD2,TRBV6-2/TRBV6-3,TRBJ2-7,.,TGTGCCAGCAGTTATCCCGAACAGACTAGCGGACGTACCTACGAGCAGTACTTC,CASSYPEQTSGRTYEQYF
15,TRBD2,TRBV11-2,TRBJ2-1,.,TGTGCCAGCAGCACTCCTCGCGGGAGGATTAATGAGCAGTTCTTC,CASSTPRGRINEQFF
14,TRBD1,TRBV5-1,TRBJ1-4,once,TGCGCCAGCAGCATGACAGGGGTGGGGGCTGGACTGTTTTTT,CASSMTGVGAGLFF
13,.,TRBV11-2,TRBJ2-1,.,TGTGCCAGCAGCACACAGTTCTACAATGAGCAGTTCTTC,CASSTQFYNEQFF
15,TRBD1,TRBV7-3,TRBJ2-1,.,TGTGCCAGCAGCCCCCGCAGGGGGTGGGGCAATGAGCAGTTCTTC,CASSPRRGWGNEQFF
16,TRBD2,TRBV28,TRBJ2-1,.,TGTGCCAGCACCAACCCCCAGACTAGCGGGGACAATGAGCAGTTCTTC,CASTNPQTSGDNEQFF
17,.,TRBV9,TRBJ1-6,.,TGTGCCAGCAGCCTCGAACGGGGTAGCTCCTATAATTCACCCCTCCACTTT,CASSLERGSSYNSPLHF
17,.,TRBV4-2,TRBJ1-1,.,TGTGCCAGCAGCCAAGATGAAACCAGGGGAAGAGGGACTGAAGCTTTCTTT,CASSQDETRGRGTEAFF
16,.,TRBV6-4,TRBJ2-1,once,TGTGCCAGCAGTGACTCTGGAGCTCAAATACGGAATGAGCAGTTCTTC,CASSDSGAQIRNEQFF
14,.,TRBV4-2,TRBJ1-1,.,TGTGCCAGCACCACGACAGAGACCAACACTGAAGCTTTCTTT,CASTTTETNTEAFF
16,TRBD2,TRBV7-8,TRBJ2-1,.,TGTGCCAGCAGCCGAAGGACTAGCGGACTCTACAATGAGCAGTTCTTC,CASSRRTSGLYNEQFF
21,TRBD2,TRBV6-6,TRBJ2-6,.,TGTGCCAGCAGCTGGACTAGCTCTAGCTGGTCTGGGGCTGGTGGGGCCAACGTCCTGACTTTC,CASSWTSSSWSGAGGANVLTF
14,TRBD2,TRBV28,TRBJ2-2,.,TGTGCCAGCAGTAGGCCTAGCGGGACGAGGGAGCTGTTTTTT,CASSRPSGTRELFF
13,.,TRBV12-3/TRBV12-4,TRBJ2-7,.,TGTGCCAGCAGTTTATACGGGTGGGACGAGCAGTACTTC,CASSLYGWDEQYF
13,.,TRBV6-2/TRBV6-3,TRBJ1-1,.,TGTGCCAGCAGTTGGCCTCGGAGGGATGAAGCTTTCTTT,CASSWPRRDEAFF
15,.,TRBV29-1,TRBJ2-1,.,TGCAGCGTTGTCCCCCCGGAGCGGCTGACGAATGAGCAGTTCTTC,CSVVPPERLTNEQFF
16,TRBD1,TRBV4-3,TRBJ2-1,.,TGCGCCAGCAGCCCGGCCGGGACAGGAGCTTGGAATGAGCAGTTCTTC,CASSPAGTGAWNEQFF
13,TRBD1,TRBV29-1,TRBJ2-5,.,TGCAGCGTTGGCCGGGACAGGGGGAAGACCCAGTACTTC,CSVGRDRGKTQYF
12,.,TRBV29-1,TRBJ2-5,.,TGCAGCACAGCGACAGTCCAAGAGACCCAGTACTTC,CSTATVQETQYF
17,.,TRBV11-3,TRBJ1-1,.,TGTGCCAGCAGCTTAGATGAGAGGGTATGGATGAACACTGAAGCTTTCTTT,CASSLDERVWMNTEAFF